Below are 18 T cell receptor beta chains sequenced from a single sample in a study of chemoradiotherapy in HPV16-positive cancers. Data came from immunoSEQ multiplex PCR; TCRdb stores just in-frame clones and leaves some out. Counted here are roughly 15,000 clones, 78% occurring once; the ten biggest clones make up roughly 9.6%. The sample was collected from a patient who underwent chemoradiotherapy. The receptors originated from a human donor with HPV-associated anogenital cancer.

The chain employs TRBV18 and TRBJ1-4, with 11 bases identical to TRBD1. Germline CDR1 is KGHSH and CDR2 is LQKENI. V was pared by 4 bases and J by 8 bases, with 6 bases of the junction left unmatched. This CDR3 spans 15 amino acids. CDR3 residues: CASSRSGTGGEKLFF. CDR3 coding DNA: TGTGCCAGCTCACGATCCGGGACAGGGGGAGAAAAACTGTTTTTT.

The genes are TRBV19 and TRBJ1-2; perhaps TRBD1 as D (6 bases). The CDR3 loop spans 15 amino acids. CDR1 is LNHDA and CDR2 is SQIVND in the germline V gene (reference sequence). V lost 0 bases and J lost 8, with 16 bases in between. Here the CDR3 DNA reads TGTGCCAGTAGTATAGATCGGGACATCACTCGAGGCTACACCTTC. Amino acids: CASSIDRDITRGYTF.

The chain joins TRBV2 to TRBJ1-4; D perhaps matches TRBD1 (6 bases). The CDR3 is 15 residues long. V was shortened by 4 bases and J by 4 bases, with 13 bases between the two germline ends. The germline CDR1 and CDR2 sequences are SNHLY and FYNNEI. In nucleotides, the CDR3 is TGTGCCAGCAGTGTTGGGAGGACAGTTAATGAAAAACTGTTTTTT. Translation gives CASSVGRTVNEKLFF.

This clone was observed a single time. V is TRBV5-1 and J is TRBJ2-1; 9 bases are a match to TRBD1. Germline values: CDR1 SGHRS, CDR2 YFSETQ. The CDR3 covers 15 residues. The V and J ends lost 7 bases and 1 base, in that order; junction bases with no gene match: 6. The CDR3 here is CASATDRGSYNEQFF. CDR3 coding DNA: TGCGCCAGCGCAACCGACAGGGGGTCCTACAATGAGCAGTTCTTC.

V gene TRBV19 combines with J gene TRBJ2-6; D not certain. The CDR3 spans 15 residues. Per the germline V gene, CDR1 is LNHDA and CDR2 is SQIVND (reference sequence). The V end lost 5 bases, the J end lost 0 bases, and 8 bases lay between the germline ends. The CDR3 DNA reads TGTGCCAGTAGTGTGCCTGGCTCTGGGGCCAACGTCCTGACTTTC. Residues: CASSVPGSGANVLTF.

The genes are TRBV25-1 and TRBJ2-7; maybe TRBD1 (5 bases). Germline V CDR1 and CDR2: MGHDK, SYGVNS. Trimming took off 3 bases at V and 2 bases at J, with 14 bases between the two ends. The CDR3 runs to 15 residues. The CDR3 loop reads CASSDPTGTTYEQYF. CDR3 DNA sequence: TGTGCCAGCAGTGATCCAACAGGAACTACCTACGAGCAGTACTTC.

The chain has TRBV15 and TRBJ1-1; the D gene is possibly TRBD1 (5 bases). CDR3 length: 17 residues. Trimming left V 3 bases short and J 2 bases short, with 19 bases between. The germline V gene encodes CDR1 LNHNV and CDR2 YYDKDF (reference sequence). CDR3 sequence (DNA): TGTGCCACCAGCAGCGGATTAACGGGGGACTTCAACACTGAAGCTTTCTTT. This sequence encodes CATSSGLTGDFNTEAFF.

The chain has TRBV27 and TRBJ1-6, with 10 bases matching TRBD1. J gave up 2 bases and V 5 bases, and 9 bases lay outside the gene matches. Germline V gene sequence: CDR1 MNHEY, CDR2 SMNVEV (reference sequence). CDR3 length: 18 amino acids. The chain's CDR3 is CASSPTRDRGPYNSPLHF. Here the CDR3 DNA reads TGTGCCAGCAGTCCAACCCGGGACAGGGGCCCCTATAATTCACCCCTCCACTTT.

On this clone itself: In the same sample, other DNA sequences code for this CDR3. J is TRBJ2-3 and V is TRBV5-4; 9 bases map to TRBD2. Germline V gene sequence: CDR1 SGHNT, CDR2 YYREEE (reference sequence). The CDR3 runs to 17 residues. V was pared by 2 bases and J by 1 base, with 8 bases of the junction left unmatched. CDR3 nucleotides: TGTGCCAGCAGCTTCCCCTCGGTAGCGGGGGGCACAGATACGCAGTATTTT. Translated, it gives CASSFPSVAGGTDTQYF. Using reference TRBV5-4 and TRBJ2-3 for the parts outside the CDR3, the full variable domain is ETGVTQSPTHLIKTRGQQVTLRCSSQSGHNTVSWYQQALGQGPQFIFQYYREEENGRGNFPPRFSGLQFPNYSSELNVNALELDDSALYLCASSFPSVAGGTDTQYFGPGTRLTVL.

Here the CDR3 DNA reads TGTGCCAGCAGCCAAGAACAGGGCTCTGGGGCCAACGTCCTGACTTTC. This sequence encodes CASSQEQGSGANVLTF. This chain connects TRBV4-2 to TRBJ2-6; a possible D gene is TRBD1 (6 bases). Per the germline V gene, CDR1 is LGHNA and CDR2 is YNFKEQ. The CDR3 loop spans 16 amino acids. V lost 0 bases and J lost 0, with 6 bases in between.

The chain joins TRBV30 to TRBJ1-6, with TRBD1 as a possible D gene (5 bases). CDR3 size: 14 residues. CDR1 and CDR2 (germline): GTSNPN, SVGIG (reference sequence). V lost 3 bases, J lost 7 bases, and 13 bases lay in between. The CDR3 sequence: CAWRQKRQNSPLHF. CDR3 sequence (DNA): TGTGCCTGGAGACAAAAACGACAGAATTCACCCCTCCACTTT. The full variable domain, rest sourced from reference TRBV30 and TRBJ1-6, is SQTIHQWPATLVQPVGSPLSLECTVEGTSNPNLYWYRQAAGRGLQLLFYSVGIGQISSEVPQNLSASRPQDRQFILSSKKLLLSDSGFYLCAWRQKRQNSPLHFGNGTRLTVT.

J is TRBJ2-1 and V is TRBV4-1; D remains ambiguous. V lost 1 base and J lost 2, with 9 bases in between. This CDR3 has 15 amino acids. In germline, CDR1 is MGHRA, CDR2 YSYEKL. The CDR3 reads CASSQVGLPYNEQFF. The CDR3, as DNA: TGCGCCAGCAGCCAAGTCGGGTTACCCTACAATGAGCAGTTCTTC.

This rearrangement joins TRBV30 to TRBJ2-7; tentatively, D is TRBD2 (6 bases). V lost 2 bases to trimming and J lost 11 bases, with 19 bases between them. CDR3 size: 13 residues. Germline V lookup: CDR1 GTSNPN, CDR2 SVGIG (reference sequence). The chain's CDR3 is CAWSSPSFPGEYF. The CDR3 DNA reads TGTGCCTGGAGTTCTCCTAGCTTCCCGGGAGAGTACTTC.

The chain uses TRBV10-3 and TRBJ1-5; 12 nucleotides line up with TRBD1. The CDR3 sequence is 17 residues long. After removal of 9 bases from V and 2 bases from J, the junction contained 11 bases not matched to a gene. The germline V gene has CDR1 ENHRY and CDR2 SYGVKD. In DNA, the CDR3 is TGTGCCATGCCCGGGACAGGGGGCGAAGGTGGCAATCAGCCCCAGCATTTT. Encoded protein: CAMPGTGGEGGNQPQHF.

The chain combines TRBV7-2 with TRBJ2-5; D may correspond to TRBD1 or TRBD2 (5 bases each). The ends were cut back, 8 bases at V and 1 base at J, with 11 bases in the middle. This CDR3 contains 13 residues. CDR1 SGHTA and CDR2 FQGNSA come from the germline V gene. Here the CDR3 DNA reads TGTGCCAGCCACGGGGCGGTCCAAGAGACCCAGTACTTC. Translation: CASHGAVQETQYF.

The gene calls are TRBV6-1 and TRBJ2-7; 10 nucleotides agree with TRBD1. Germline loops: CDR1 MNHNS, CDR2 SASEGT. V shed 8 bases, J shed 3 bases, and the junction held 4 bases outside the gene matches. The CDR3 loop spans 13 amino acids. The CDR3 is CASLTGGIYEQYF. The DNA of the CDR3 is TGTGCCAGCTTGACAGGGGGCATCTACGAGCAGTACTTC.

This chain uses TRBV4-3 with TRBJ2-7, with D perhaps TRBD2 (6 bases). V was cut by 3 bases and J by 3 bases, with 12 bases left in between. Germline CDR1 and CDR2: LGHNA and YSLEER. The CDR3 runs to 14 residues. CDR3 nucleotide sequence: TGCGCCAGCAGCCAGGAGACTAGTAGCTACGAGCAGTACTTC. It specifies CASSQETSSYEQYF.

The V gene is TRBV19, the J gene TRBJ2-7; 7 nucleotides agree with TRBD1. Trimming at V came to 3 bases and at J to 3 bases, leaving 5 bases not matched to a gene. This CDR3 spans 14 amino acids. Germline V lookup: CDR1 LNHDA, CDR2 SQIVND (reference sequence). CDR3 loop: CASSIAGTDYEQYF. The CDR3 DNA follows: TGTGCCAGTAGTATTGCCGGGACAGACTACGAGCAGTACTTC.